This T cell receptor (beta chain) derives from a study of blood T cell repertoires in COVID-19 (dated by TCRdb to about 2020). Background for the entire study: Samples covering the acute and convalescent phases of COVID-19 were provided by collaborators in the United States, Italy and Spain. The prospective study material was composed of cDNA or gDNA derived from T cells, B-cell-depleted T cells, or PBMCs. The repertoires were released in a freely available public database meant as a resource for research on the immune response to SARS-CoV-2. Deeply sampled blood TCRbeta repertoires from subjects exposed to, actively infected with, or recovered from COVID-19 were included in the dataset. Nearly every sample came with metadata listing a de-identified subject ID, COVID-19 status, age in years and sex. Where available, HLA class I and class II types were obtained from metadata supplied by the sample provider rather than from assay-based typing. Samples were obtained from the ongoing ImmuneRACE study (first 160 participants) and from about 1,300 subjects provided by 6 global collaborators.

The immunoSEQ Assay, a bias-controlled multiplex PCR, was used to amplify TCRbeta CDR3 regions from genomic DNA. On the study's bioinformatics: The number of nucleated cells in each sample was estimated by amplification of reference gene primers within the assay. To quantify the absolute abundance of each unique TCRbeta CDR3 rearrangement, sequence reads were collapsed and filtered. Productive Simpson clonality was computed per sample as the square root of Simpson's diversity index over productive rearrangements. What TCRdb holds here is the immuneACCESS table cut down to in-frame rearrangements. Part of the clones is not present; checked against another copy, under half of the missing clones reflect an unresolved V gene, and the others are unexplained. V, J and clone size are those of that table, while D and trimming were read from the DNA. A total of about 300,000 clones appear in this sample, 65% to 85% of them only once. Jointly, the top ten make up around 1.2% of the sample.

Study-wide conclusions, independent of this receptor: How much clinical and demographic metadata was included differed by source and by participant, and the metadata was provided uncurated.

Whole blood was collected in K2EDTA tubes by collaborating institutions according to the institutions' own protocols. Collaborator samples were shipped for TCRbeta analysis as frozen whole blood, isolated PBMCs, or DNA extracted from either sample type. CDR1 and CDR2, per the germline V gene, are SGHRS and YFSETQ. There are 16 amino acids in the CDR3, from cysteine to phenylalanine inclusive. Of the read, only the CDR3 DNA is kept; its 48 bases are in frame from base 1. V is pared back by 3 bases and J by 2 bases, with 15 bases lying between the germline termini. This clone has only one observation. What this receptor recognizes is not known. Base quality data are lacking; no much larger clone is found one base away.

The V gene is TRBV5-1 and the J gene is TRBJ2-1, and possibly TRBD2, on 5 matching bases. This receptor was taken from a woman aged 45-59 years with acute or convalescent COVID-19. The sample taken for sequencing was peripheral blood. Here the CDR3 is given as CASSSGGGFAYNEQFF. The nucleotide sequence reads as follows: TGCGCCAGCAGCTCTGGCGGCGGGTTCGCCTACAATGAGCAGTTCTTC. With the portions outside the CDR3 filled from the reference TRBV5-1 and TRBJ2-1 genes, the complete variable region becomes KAGVTQTPRYLIKTRGQQVTLSCSPISGHRSVSWYQQTPGQGLQFLFEYFSETQRNKGNFPGRFSGRQFSNSRSEMNVSTLELGDSALYLCASSSGGGFAYNEQFFGPGTRLTVL.